This TCR beta chain was recovered during a study of blood T cell repertoires in COVID-19. Study as a whole: From the United States, Italy and Spain came samples of acute and convalescent COVID-19. From T cells, B-cell-depleted T cells, or PBMCs came the material, which was cDNA or gDNA.

From germline, CDR1 is LNHDA and CDR2 SQIVND (reference sequence). The trim removed 7 bases at V and 0 bases at J, leaving 8 bases unmatched. This CDR3 is 16 amino acids long. Per the original methods: Reference gene primer amplification in the assay estimated nucleated cell counts. Data came from immunoSEQ multiplex PCR; TCRdb stores just in-frame clones and leaves some out. The V and J calls and clone size are taken from that table; D and trimming were inferred from the DNA. Here the sample spans about 140,000 clones, approximately 91% being singletons. The clonotype was recovered from a man aged 50 to 59 with active or convalescent COVID-19. Sequenced input: peripheral blood. The genes are TRBV19 and TRBJ2-1; 8 bases are a match to TRBD1. The CDR3 loop is CASTDRGWSSYNEQFF. In DNA form, the CDR3 reads TGTGCCAGTACCGACAGGGGATGGAGCTCCTACAATGAGCAGTTCTTC.